This T cell receptor beta chain was sequenced during a study of shared clonotypes between healthy human individuals. V was shortened by 4 bases and J by 0 bases, with 10 bases between the two germline ends. Germline-derived CDR1 and CDR2 are SGHVS and FNYEAQ. CDR3 length equals 15 residues. The data were produced by immunoSEQ multiplex PCR, yet TCRdb's version contains in-frame clones alone and is incomplete. The table shows some 2,000,000 clones, with approximately 95% occurring only once. The TCR comes from a man between 18 and 29 years old in good health. Sequencing used naive CD4+ T cells sorted from blood. This sample's subset: CD45RA+ positively selected. The chain employs TRBV7-6 and TRBJ1-3; tentative D call: TRBD1 (5 bases). In DNA, the CDR3 is TGTGCCAGCAGCTCCCGGGACTTCTCTGGAAACACCATATATTTT. It yields the protein CASSSRDFSGNTIYF.